In this sample, the clone carrying this TCR beta chain turned up once. Its specificity is unknown. The junction departs from the called germline gene at one end, perhaps through a read error. Presence of unique molecular identifiers characterized the TCR beta cDNA libraries. Input amounts of roughly 0.85 to 11 million T cells were used. These gave about 500,000 cDNA molecules, so each molecule approximated one T cell. TCRdb ran MiXCR on the PCR reads and lists one entry per CDR3 protein. The repertoire holds 150,000 to 200,000 distinct CDR3 sequences, 30% seen once, with about 1.4% in the top ten. This entry belongs to a study of post-analysis software for immune sequencing data. Across the whole study: The disease courses spanned relapsing-remitting, secondary progressive and progressive-relapsing forms of multiple sclerosis.

Notes on the study in general: By F measure, strong co-clustering occurred among samples prepared in the same batch. Among multiple sclerosis patients, normalized Chao1 diversity was significantly below that of controls. When patients were compared with controls, about 5 TRBV segments were more frequent, TRBV5-6, TRBV5-1 and TRBV20-1 among them.

Germline V CDR1 and CDR2: LNHDA, SQIVND (reference sequence). The CDR3 extends over 18 amino acids. The genes are TRBV19 and TRBJ2-2, with D perhaps matching TRBD1 (7 bases). This TCR came from a girl aged 5-17 years with multiple sclerosis. Source material: blood. This chain's CDR3 is CAGREEPRTGIRTGELFF. CDR3 DNA sequence: TGTGCCGGTAGGGAGGAACCTAGGACAGGCATACGCACCGGGGAGCTGTTTTTT.